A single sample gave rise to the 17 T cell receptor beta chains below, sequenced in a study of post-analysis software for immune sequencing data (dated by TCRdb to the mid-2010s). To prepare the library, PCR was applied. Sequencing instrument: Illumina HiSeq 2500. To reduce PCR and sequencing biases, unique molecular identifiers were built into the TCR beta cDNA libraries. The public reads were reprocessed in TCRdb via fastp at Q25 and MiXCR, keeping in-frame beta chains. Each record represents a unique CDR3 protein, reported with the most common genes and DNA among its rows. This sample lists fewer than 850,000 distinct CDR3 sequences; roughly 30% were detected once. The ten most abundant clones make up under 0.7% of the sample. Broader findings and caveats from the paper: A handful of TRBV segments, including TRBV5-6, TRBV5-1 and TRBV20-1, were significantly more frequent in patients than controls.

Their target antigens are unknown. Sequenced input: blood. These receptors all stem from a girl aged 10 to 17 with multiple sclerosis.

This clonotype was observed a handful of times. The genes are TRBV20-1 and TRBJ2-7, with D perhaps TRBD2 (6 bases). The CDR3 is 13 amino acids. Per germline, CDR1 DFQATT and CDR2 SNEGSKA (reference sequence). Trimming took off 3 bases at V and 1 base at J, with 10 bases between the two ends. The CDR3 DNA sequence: TGCAGTGCTAGCTCTAGCGAGTCCTACGAGCAGTACTTC. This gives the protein CSASSSESYEQYF.

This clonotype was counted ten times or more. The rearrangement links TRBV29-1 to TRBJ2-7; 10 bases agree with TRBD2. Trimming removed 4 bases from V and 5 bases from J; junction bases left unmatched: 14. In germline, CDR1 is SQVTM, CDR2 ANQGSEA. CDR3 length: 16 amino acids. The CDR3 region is CSVGEARASGSNEQYF. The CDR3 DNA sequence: TGCAGCGTTGGGGAAGCTCGGGCTAGCGGGAGCAACGAGCAGTACTTC.

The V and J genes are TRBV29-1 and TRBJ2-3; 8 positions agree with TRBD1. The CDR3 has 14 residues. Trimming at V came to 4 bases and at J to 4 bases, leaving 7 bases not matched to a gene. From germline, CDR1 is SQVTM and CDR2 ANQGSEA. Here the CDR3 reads CSVVRTGRPDTQYF. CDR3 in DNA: TGCAGCGTTGTAAGGACAGGGCGCCCAGATACGCAGTATTTT.

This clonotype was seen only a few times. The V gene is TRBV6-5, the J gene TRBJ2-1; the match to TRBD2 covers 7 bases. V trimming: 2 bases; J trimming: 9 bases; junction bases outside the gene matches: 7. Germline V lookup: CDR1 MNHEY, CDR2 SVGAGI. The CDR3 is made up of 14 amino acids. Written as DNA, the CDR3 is TGTGCCAGCAGTTACAGGACTCCGGGGGGTGAGCAGTTCTTC. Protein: CASSYRTPGGEQFF.

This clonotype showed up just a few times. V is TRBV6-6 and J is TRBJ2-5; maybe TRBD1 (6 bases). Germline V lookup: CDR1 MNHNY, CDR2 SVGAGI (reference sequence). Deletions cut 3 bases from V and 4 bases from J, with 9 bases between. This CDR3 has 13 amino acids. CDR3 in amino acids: CASSYDRRETQYF. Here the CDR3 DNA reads TGTGCCAGCAGTTATGACAGGCGAGAGACCCAGTACTTC.

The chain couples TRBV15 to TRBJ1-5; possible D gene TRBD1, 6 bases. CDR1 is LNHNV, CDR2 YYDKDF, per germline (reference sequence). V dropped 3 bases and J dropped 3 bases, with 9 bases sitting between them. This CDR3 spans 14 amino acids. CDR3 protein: CATSRDSPNQPQHF. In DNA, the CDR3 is TGTGCCACCAGCAGGGACAGCCCCAATCAGCCCCAGCATTTT.

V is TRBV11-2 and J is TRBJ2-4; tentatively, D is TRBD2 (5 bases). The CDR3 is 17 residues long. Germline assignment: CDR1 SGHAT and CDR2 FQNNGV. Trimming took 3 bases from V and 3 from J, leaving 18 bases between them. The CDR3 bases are TGTGCCAGCAGCTTTGGCGGGTCTGTCCCCAGCAAAAACATTCAGTACTTC. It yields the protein CASSFGGSVPSKNIQYF. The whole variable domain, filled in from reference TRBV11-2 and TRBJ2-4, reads EAGVAQSPRYKIIEKRQSVAFWCNPISGHATLYWYQQILGQGPKLLIQFQNNGVVDDSQLPKDRFSAERLKGVDSTLKIQPAKLEDSAVYLCASSFGGSVPSKNIQYFGAGTRLSVL.

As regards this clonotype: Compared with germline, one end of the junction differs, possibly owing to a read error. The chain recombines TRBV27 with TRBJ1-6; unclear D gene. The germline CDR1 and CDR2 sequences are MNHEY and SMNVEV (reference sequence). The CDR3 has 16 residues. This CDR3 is CASRFFLGGYNSPLHF. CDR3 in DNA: TGTGCCAGCCGTTTTTTTCTCGGTGGCTATAATTCACCCCTCCACTTT.

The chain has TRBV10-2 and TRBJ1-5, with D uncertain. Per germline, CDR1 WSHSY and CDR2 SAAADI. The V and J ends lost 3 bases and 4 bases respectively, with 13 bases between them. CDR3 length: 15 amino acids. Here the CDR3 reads CASSDFGGYNQPQHF. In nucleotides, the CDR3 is TGCGCCAGCAGTGATTTTGGAGGGTATAATCAGCCCCAGCATTTT.

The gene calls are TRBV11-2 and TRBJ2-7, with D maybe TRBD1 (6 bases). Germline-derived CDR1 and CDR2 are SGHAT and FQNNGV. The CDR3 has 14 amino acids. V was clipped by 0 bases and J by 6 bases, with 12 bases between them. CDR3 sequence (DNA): TGTGCCAGCAGCTTAGACGGACAGAGCAGCGAGCAGTACTTC. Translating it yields CASSLDGQSSEQYF.

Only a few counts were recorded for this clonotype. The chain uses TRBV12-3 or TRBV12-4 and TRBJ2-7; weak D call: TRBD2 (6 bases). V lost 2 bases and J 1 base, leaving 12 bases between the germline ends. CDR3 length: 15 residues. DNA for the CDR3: TGTGCCAGCAGTTTATTCTTCGGGGGTTCCTACGAGCAGTACTTC. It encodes CASSLFFGGSYEQYF.

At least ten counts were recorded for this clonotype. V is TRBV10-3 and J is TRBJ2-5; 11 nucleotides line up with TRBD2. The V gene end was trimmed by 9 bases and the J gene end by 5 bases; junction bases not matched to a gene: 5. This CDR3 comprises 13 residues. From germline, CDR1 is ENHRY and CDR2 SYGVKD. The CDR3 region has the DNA TGTGCCATTCTAGCGGGAGGAGGGGAGACCCAGTACTTC. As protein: CAILAGGGETQYF.

The chain's CDR3 is CASGRGSEQFF. The CDR3 DNA is TGTGCCAGCGGCAGGGGAAGTGAGCAGTTCTTC. The chain joins TRBV7-9 to TRBJ2-1; D is perhaps TRBD1 (6 bases). Germline loops: CDR1 SEHNR, CDR2 FQNEAQ (reference sequence). Trimming left V 8 bases short and J 9 bases short, with 11 bases between. This CDR3 has 11 residues.

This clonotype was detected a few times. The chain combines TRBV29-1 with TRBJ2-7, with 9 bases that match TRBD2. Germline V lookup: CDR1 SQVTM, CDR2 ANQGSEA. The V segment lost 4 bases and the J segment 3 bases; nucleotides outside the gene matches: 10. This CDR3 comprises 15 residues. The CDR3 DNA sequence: TGCAGCGTTGGCGGGGGGGCGGCGACCCTCTACGAGCAGTACTTC. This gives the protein CSVGGGAATLYEQYF.

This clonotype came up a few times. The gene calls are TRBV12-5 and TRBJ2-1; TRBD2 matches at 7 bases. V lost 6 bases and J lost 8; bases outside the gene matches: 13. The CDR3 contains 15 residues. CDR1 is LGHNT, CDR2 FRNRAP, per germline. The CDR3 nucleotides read TGTGCTAGTGGCCCTGGGGGGGTCGTGGGCGATGAGCAGTTCTTC. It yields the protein CASGPGGVVGDEQFF.

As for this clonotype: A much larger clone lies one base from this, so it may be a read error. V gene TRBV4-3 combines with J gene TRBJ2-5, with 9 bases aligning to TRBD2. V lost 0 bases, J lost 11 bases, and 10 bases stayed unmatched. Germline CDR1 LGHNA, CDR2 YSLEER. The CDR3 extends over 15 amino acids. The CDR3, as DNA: TGCGCCAGCAGCCAAGAGGGACTAGCAGACAATGAGCAGTACTTC. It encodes CASSQEGLADNEQYF.

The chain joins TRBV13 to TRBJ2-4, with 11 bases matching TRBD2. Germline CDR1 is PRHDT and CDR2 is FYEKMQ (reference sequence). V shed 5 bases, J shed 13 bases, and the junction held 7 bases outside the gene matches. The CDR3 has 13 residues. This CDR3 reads CASSGSGLAEQYF. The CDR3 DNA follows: TGTGCCAGCAGCGGGTCGGGACTAGCGGAGCAGTACTTC.